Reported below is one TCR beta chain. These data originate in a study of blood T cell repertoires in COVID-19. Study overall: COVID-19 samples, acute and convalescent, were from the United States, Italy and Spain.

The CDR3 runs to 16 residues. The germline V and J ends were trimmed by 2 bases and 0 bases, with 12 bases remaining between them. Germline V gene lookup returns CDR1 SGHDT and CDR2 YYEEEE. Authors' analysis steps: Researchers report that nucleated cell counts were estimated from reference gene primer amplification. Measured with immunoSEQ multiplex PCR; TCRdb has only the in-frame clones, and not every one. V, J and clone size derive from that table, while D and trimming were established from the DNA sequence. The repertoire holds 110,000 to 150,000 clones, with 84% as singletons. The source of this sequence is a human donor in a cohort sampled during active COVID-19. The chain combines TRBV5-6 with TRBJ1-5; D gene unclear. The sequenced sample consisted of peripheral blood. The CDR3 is CASSLYVSNSNQPQHF. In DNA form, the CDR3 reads TGTGCCAGCAGCTTATACGTCAGTAATAGCAATCAGCCCCAGCATTTT. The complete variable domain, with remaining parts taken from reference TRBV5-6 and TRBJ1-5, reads DAGVTQSPTHLIKTRGQQVTLRCSPKSGHDTVSWYQQALGQGPQFIFQYYEEEERQRGNFPDRFSGHQFPNYSSELNVNALLLGDSALYLCASSLYVSNSNQPQHFGDGTRLSIL.